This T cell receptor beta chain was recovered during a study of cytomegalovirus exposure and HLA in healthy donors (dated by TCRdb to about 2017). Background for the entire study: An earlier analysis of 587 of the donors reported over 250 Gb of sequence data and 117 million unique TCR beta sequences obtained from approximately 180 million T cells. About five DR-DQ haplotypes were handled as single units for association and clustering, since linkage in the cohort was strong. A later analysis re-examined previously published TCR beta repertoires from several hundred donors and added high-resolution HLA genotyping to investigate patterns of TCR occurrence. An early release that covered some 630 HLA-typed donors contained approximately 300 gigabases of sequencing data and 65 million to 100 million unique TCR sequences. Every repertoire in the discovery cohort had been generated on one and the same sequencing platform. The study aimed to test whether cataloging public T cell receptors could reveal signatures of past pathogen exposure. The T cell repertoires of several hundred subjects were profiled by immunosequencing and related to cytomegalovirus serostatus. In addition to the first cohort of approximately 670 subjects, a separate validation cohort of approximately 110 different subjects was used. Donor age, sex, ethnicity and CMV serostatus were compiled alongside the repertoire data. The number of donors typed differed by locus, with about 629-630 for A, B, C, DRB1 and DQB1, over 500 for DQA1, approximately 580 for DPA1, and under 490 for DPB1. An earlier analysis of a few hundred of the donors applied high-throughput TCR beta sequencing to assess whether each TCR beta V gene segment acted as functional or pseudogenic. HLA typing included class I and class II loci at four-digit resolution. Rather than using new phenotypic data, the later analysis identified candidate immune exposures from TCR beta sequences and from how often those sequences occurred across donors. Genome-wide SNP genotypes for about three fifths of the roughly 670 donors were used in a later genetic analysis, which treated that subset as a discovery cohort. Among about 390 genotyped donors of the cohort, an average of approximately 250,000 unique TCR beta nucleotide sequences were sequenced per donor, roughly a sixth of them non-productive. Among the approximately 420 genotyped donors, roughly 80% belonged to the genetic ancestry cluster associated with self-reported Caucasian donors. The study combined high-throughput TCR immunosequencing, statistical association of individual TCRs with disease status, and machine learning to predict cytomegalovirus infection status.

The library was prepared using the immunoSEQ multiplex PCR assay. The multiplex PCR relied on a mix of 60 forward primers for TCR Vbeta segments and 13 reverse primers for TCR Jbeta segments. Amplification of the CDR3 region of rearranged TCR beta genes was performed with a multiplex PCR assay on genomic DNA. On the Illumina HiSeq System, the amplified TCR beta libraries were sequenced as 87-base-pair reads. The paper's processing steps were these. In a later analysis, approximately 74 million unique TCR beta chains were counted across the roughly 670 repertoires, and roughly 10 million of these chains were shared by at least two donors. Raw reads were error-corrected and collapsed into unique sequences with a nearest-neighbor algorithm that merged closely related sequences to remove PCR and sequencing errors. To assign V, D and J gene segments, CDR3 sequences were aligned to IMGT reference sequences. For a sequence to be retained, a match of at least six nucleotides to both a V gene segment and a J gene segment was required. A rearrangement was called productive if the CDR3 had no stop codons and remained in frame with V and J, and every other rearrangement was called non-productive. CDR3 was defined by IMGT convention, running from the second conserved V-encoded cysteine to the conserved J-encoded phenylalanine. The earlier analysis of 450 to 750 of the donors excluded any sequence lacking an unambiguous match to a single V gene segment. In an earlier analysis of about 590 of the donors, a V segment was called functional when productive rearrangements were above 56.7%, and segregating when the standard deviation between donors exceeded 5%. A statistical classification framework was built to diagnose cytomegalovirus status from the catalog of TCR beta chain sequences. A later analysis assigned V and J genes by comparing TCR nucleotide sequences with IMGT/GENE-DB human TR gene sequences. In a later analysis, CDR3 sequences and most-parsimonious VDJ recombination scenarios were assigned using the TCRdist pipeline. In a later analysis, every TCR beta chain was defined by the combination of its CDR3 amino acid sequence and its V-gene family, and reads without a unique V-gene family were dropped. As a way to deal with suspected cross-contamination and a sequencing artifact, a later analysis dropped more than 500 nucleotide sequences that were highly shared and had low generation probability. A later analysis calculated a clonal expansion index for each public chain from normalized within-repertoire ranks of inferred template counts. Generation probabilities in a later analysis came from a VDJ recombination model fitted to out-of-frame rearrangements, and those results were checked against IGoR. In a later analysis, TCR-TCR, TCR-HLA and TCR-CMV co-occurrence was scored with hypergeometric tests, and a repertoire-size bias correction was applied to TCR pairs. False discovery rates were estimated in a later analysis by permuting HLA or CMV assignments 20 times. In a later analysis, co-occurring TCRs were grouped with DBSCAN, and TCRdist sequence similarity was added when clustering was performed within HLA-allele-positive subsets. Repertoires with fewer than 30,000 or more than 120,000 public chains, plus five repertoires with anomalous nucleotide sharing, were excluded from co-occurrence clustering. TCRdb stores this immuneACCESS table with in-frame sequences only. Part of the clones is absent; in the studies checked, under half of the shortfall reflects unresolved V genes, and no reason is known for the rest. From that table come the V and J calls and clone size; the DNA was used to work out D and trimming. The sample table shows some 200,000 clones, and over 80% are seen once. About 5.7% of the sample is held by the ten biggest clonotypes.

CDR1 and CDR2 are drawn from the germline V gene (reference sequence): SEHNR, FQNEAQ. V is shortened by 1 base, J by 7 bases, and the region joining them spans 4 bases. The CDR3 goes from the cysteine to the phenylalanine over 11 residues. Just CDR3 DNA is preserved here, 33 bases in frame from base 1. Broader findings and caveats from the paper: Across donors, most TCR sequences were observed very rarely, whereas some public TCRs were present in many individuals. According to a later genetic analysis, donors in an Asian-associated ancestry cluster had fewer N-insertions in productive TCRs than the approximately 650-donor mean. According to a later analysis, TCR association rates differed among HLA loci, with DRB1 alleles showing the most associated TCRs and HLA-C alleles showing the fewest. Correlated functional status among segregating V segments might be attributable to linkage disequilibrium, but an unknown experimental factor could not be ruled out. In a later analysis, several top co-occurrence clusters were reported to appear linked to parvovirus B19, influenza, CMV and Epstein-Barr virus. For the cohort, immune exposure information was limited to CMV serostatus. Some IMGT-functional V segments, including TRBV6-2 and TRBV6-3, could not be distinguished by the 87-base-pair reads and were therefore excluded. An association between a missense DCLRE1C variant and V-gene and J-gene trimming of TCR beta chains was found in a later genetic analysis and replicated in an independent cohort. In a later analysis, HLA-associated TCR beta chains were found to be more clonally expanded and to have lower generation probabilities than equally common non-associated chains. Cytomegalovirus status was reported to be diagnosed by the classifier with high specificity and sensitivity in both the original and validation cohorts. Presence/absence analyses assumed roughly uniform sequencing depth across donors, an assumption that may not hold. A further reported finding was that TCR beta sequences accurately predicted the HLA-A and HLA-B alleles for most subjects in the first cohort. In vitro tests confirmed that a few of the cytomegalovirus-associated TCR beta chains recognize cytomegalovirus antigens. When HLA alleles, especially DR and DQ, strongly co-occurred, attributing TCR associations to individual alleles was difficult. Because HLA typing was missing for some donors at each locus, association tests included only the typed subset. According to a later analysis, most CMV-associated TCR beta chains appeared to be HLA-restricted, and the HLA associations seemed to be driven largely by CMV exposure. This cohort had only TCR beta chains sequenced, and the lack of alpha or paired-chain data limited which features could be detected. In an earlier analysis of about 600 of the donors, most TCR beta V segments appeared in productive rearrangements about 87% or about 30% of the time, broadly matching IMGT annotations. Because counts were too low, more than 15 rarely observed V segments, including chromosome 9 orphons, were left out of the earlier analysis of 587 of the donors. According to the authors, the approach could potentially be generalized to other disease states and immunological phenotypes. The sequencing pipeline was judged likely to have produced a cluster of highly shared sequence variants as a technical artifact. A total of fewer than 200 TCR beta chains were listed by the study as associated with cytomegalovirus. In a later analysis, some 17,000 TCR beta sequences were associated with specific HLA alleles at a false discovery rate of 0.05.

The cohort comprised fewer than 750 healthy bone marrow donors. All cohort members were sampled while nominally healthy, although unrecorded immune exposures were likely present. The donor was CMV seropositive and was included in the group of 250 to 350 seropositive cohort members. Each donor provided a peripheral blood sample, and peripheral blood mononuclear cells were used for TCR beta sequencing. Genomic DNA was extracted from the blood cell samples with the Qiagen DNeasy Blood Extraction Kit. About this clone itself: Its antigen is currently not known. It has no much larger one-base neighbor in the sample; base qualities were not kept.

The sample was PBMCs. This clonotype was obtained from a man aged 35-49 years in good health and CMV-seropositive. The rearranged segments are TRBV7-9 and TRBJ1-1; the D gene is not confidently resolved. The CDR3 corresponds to CASSLGVEAFF. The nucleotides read TGTGCCAGCAGCTTAGGAGTTGAAGCTTTCTTT.